These T cell receptor beta chains were read from a single sample in a study of blood T cells in healthy people across ages. TCRdb called the 5' RACE reads again in MiXCR, with one record for every CDR3 protein. The sample includes 1.5 million to 2 million distinct CDR3 sequences, roughly 27% of them seen just once. The sequenced material came from blood. These receptor sequences come from a woman in her twenties or thirties in good health. Both conserved end residues are trimmed from each CDR3. Only part of the rows carry a size: once, few, many, or a class if the clone is expanded.

.	TRBV7-9	ASGSNEGTDTQY
many	TRBV28	ASSHRGRFDGYT
many	TRBV28	ASTVVGSEQF
.	TRBV20-1	SARAPGQGTDTQY
few	TRBV10-3	AISETGTGELF
few	TRBV27	ASILEF
once	TRBV3-1	ASSEWTSGERYEQY
.	TRBV15	ATSWGRAWDQPQH
.	TRBV20-1	GARGGVTRETQY
many	TRBV9	ASSDSGGLDYGYT
.	TRBV7-2	ASSHLQGPGELF
.	TRBV12-3/TRBV12-4	ASRDTGSSYNEQF
.	TRBV7-7	ASSPSGGAYNEQY
few	TRBV10-2	ASSGSGGAGETQF
.	TRBV6-2/TRBV6-3	ASSYISGTSEQF
.	TRBV12-3/TRBV12-4	ASSLGRLAGGGYNEQF
.	TRBV6-6	ARTGLSTDTQY
many	TRBV5-1	ASRRGTGSSYEQY
few	TRBV21-1	AIPGWGPETQY
many	TRBV7-2	ASTPGAGIPYEQY
.	TRBV20-1	SARDDPTDTQY
.	TRBV4-3	ASSQGPQSEQF
many	TRBV7-2	ASSPGLADTYEQY
few	TRBV7-8	ASSPQRDKSREQF
few	TRBV12-3/TRBV12-4	ASSPWKSPYYYEQY
.	TRBV7-9	ASRPPGLPQETQF
few	TRBV7-3	ASSQRGDRLETQY
many	TRBV5-4	ASSFQREVVNEQF
.	TRBV4-2	ASSQGVGGDEQY
.	TRBV6-1	ASSGLTGWDEQF
.	TRBV20-1	SANRRAKSTGELF
.	TRBV20-1	SAMRRGSANEKRF
once	TRBV7-9	ASSFGTSGGLPPYNEQF
many	TRBV5-5	ASRVGLSGSIYNEQF
few	TRBV5-1	ASSLVVQDEQY